The following is a T cell receptor beta chain sequence with its context. Its antigen is not identified. It was second doses at about 4 or about 12 weeks that were pooled. The data were taken from a study of T cell responses to AZD1222 COVID-19 vaccine. Repertoires were generated with immunoSEQ multiplex PCR, while TCRdb's copy carries only in-frame clones and drops some. This sample has 150,000 or so clones; around 90% occur once, and the top ten carry 3.5% to 4%. Trimming left V 5 bases short and J 4 bases short, with 17 bases between. The CDR3 runs 16 residues. Germline CDR1 KGHDR, CDR2 SFDVKD. Whole-study results and caveats: White British ancestry dominated among donors, who included more females, and clonal diversity was possibly underestimated. Variant regions that are unmutated are reportedly the target of nearly half of spike-specific TCRs.

Here the sequenced sample was peripheral blood, taken 28 days after the second AZD1222 dose. The TCR comes from an adult who received the AZD1222 COVID-19 vaccine. The chain is built from TRBV24-1 and TRBJ2-1, with D possibly matching TRBD1 (5 bases). CDR3 nucleotides: TGTGCCACCAGTGTCGAGACAGTCTCCCCGTACAATGAGCAGTTCTTC. Protein: CATSVETVSPYNEQFF.